Listed here is a single T cell receptor beta chain. This entry is derived from a study of blood T cell repertoires in COVID-19. Study in general: Sites in the United States, Italy and Spain provided acute and convalescent COVID-19 samples.

The CDR3 runs to 14 residues. V was shortened by 2 bases and J by 4 bases, with 11 bases between the two germline ends. Germline CDR1 and CDR2: MNHEY and SVGAGI. In the original analysis: Reference gene primer amplification in the assay estimated nucleated cell counts. This table comes from immunoSEQ multiplex PCR, and its TCRdb copy is limited to in-frame clones, with some not included. V and J calls and clone size are as listed in that table; D and trimming were resolved from the DNA. The repertoire consists of 200,000 or so clones, with approximately 79% occurring once and the leading ten covering 13% to 15%.

This clonotype was obtained from a man aged 25-45 years with active or convalescent COVID-19. V gene TRBV6-5 combines with J gene TRBJ1-2; D perhaps matches TRBD1 (6 bases). The sequencing input was peripheral blood. The chain's CDR3 is CASSYTGQLYGYTF. CDR3 in DNA: TGTGCCAGCAGTTACACCGGACAGCTCTATGGCTACACCTTC.